A single sample is the source of the 27 T cell receptor beta chains below, sequenced in a study of blood T cell repertoires in COVID-19. The protocol was immunoSEQ multiplex PCR, while the TCRdb copy is restricted to in-frame clones and leaves out a portion. The sample consists of approximately 74,000 clones, approximately 79% of them appearing once. Sequenced: peripheral blood. Receptors were obtained from a man aged 55 to 70 with acute or convalescent COVID-19.

V gene TRBV9 combines with J gene TRBJ1-6; tentative D call: TRBD1 (6 bases). The germline V and J ends were trimmed by 5 bases and 4 bases, with 19 bases remaining between them. CDR1 and CDR2 (germline): SGDLS, YYNGEE. The CDR3 extends over 17 amino acids. CDR3 sequence reads: CASRLQGFHYYNSPLHF. CDR3 DNA: TGTGCCAGCAGATTACAGGGTTTTCATTATTATAATTCACCCCTCCACTTT.

The chain joins TRBV7-3 to TRBJ2-2; TRBD1 matches 8 bases. This CDR3 is built from 14 residues. Germline-derived CDR1 and CDR2 are SGHTA and FQGTGA. The ends lost 6 bases at V and 3 bases at J; junction bases unmatched: 3. For the CDR3, the DNA is TGTGCCAGCAGAGGACAGGGTCACACCGGGGAGCTGTTTTTT. Its protein is CASRGQGHTGELFF.

Only a few counts were recorded for this clone. The J gene is TRBJ1-2, the V gene TRBV18; possible D gene TRBD1, 5 bases. Trimming took 2 bases from V and 4 from J, leaving 17 bases between them. Per germline, CDR1 KGHSH and CDR2 LQKENI. The CDR3 has 16 residues. The CDR3 nucleotides read TGTGCCAGCTCACCAGAACGCCAGGGTGTATCCTATGGCTACACCTTC. Protein: CASSPERQGVSYGYTF.

V is TRBV6-5 and J is TRBJ1-2, with TRBD1 as a possible D gene (5 bases). Trimming pared 6 bases from V and 2 bases from J, leaving 13 bases between. Germline V gene data show CDR1 as MNHEY and CDR2 as SVGAGI. The CDR3 extends over 14 amino acids. CDR3 amino acids: CASSQTGGNYGYTF. Written as DNA, the CDR3 is TGTGCCAGCAGCCAAACTGGGGGGAACTATGGCTACACCTTC.

CDR3 in DNA: TGCGCCAGCAGCTTGCCGCGACAGAACAATGAGCAGTTCTTC. As protein: CASSLPRQNNEQFF. The chain recombines TRBV5-1 with TRBJ2-1; possibly TRBD1 for D (5 bases). This CDR3 is 14 amino acids long. CDR1 and CDR2 (germline): SGHRS, YFSETQ. The germline V and J ends were trimmed by 1 base and 5 bases, with 10 bases remaining between them.

The gene calls are TRBV19 and TRBJ1-1, with 9 nucleotides matching TRBD1. The CDR3 is 14 amino acids. V trimming: 7 bases; J trimming: 4 bases; junction bases outside the gene matches: 7. Germline V gene data show CDR1 as LNHDA and CDR2 as SQIVND (reference sequence). This CDR3 reads CASIMDRGSTEAFF. Written as DNA, the CDR3 is TGTGCCAGTATTATGGACAGGGGAAGCACTGAAGCTTTCTTT.

The chain combines TRBV3-1 (or the pseudogene TRBV3-2) with TRBJ2-3; 10 nucleotides line up with TRBD2. The V and J ends lost 6 bases and 2 bases, in that order; junction bases with no gene match: 5. The length of the CDR3 is 15 residues. Germline V gene sequence: CDR1 LGHDT, CDR2 YNNKEL (reference sequence). The CDR3 DNA is TGTGCCAGCAGTGCAGCGGGGGGGAACACAGATACGCAGTATTTT. Protein: CASSAAGGNTDTQYF.

The chain recombines TRBV4-1 with TRBJ2-3; tentatively, D is TRBD2 (6 bases). CDR3 length: 16 residues. V dropped 4 bases and J dropped 0 bases, with 14 bases sitting between them. Per the germline V gene, CDR1 is MGHRA and CDR2 is YSYEKL. CDR3 sequence reads: CASSRGGATSTDTQYF. CDR3 coding DNA: TGCGCCAGCAGCCGGGGCGGGGCCACTAGCACAGATACGCAGTATTTT.

The chain carries TRBV6-5 and TRBJ2-7; tentative D call: TRBD1 (6 bases). Trimming stripped 6 bases from V and 3 bases from J, with 12 bases between. The CDR3 has 13 amino acids. The germline CDR1 and CDR2 sequences are MNHEY and SVGAGI. Here the CDR3 DNA reads TGTGCCAGCAGAACAGGGATGGACTACGAGCAGTACTTC. The encoded protein is CASRTGMDYEQYF.

V usage is TRBV6-2 or TRBV6-3 and J usage is TRBJ1-1; tentative D call: TRBD1 (6 bases). Germline CDR1 reads MNHEY; CDR2 reads SVGEGT. This CDR3 comprises 14 residues. V was pared by 2 bases and J by 4 bases, with 11 bases between. In DNA form, the CDR3 reads TGTGCCAGCAGTTACGCACAGGGTCTCACTGAAGCTTTCTTT. Protein: CASSYAQGLTEAFF.

The gene calls are TRBV30 and TRBJ1-1; D is possibly TRBD1 (5 bases). The length of the CDR3 is 14 residues. The V and J ends lost 2 bases and 4 bases respectively, with 14 bases between them. Germline loops: CDR1 GTSNPN, CDR2 SVGIG (reference sequence). The CDR3 region has the DNA TGTGCCTGGAGTCCGGGTAATAGGGGCACTGAAGCTTTCTTT. This sequence encodes CAWSPGNRGTEAFF.

The chain combines TRBV4-3 with TRBJ2-3; D call uncertain. Germline values: CDR1 LGHNA, CDR2 YSLEER. Trimming removed 0 bases at V and 6 bases at J, with 16 bases between. The CDR3 totals 16 residues. CDR3 nucleotide sequence: TGCGCCAGCAGCCAAGACGCCGGCAGGTTGTGGGATACGCAGTATTTT. This translates into CASSQDAGRLWDTQYF.

The rearrangement links TRBV21-1 to TRBJ1-5; the D segment call TRBD1 is taken from the table without a DNA check. TRBV21-1 is noted as a pseudogene. The CDR3 totals 15 residues. CDR3: CARGPTGVSNQPQHF. The CDR3 DNA reads TGTGCCAGGGGTCCAACAGGGGTTAGCAATCAGCCCCAGCATTTT.

This clone is medium-sized. The chain recombines TRBV7-3 with TRBJ2-7, with no clear D. This CDR3 has 10 amino acids. V dropped 5 bases and J dropped 4 bases, with 3 bases sitting between them. Germline CDR1 SGHTA, CDR2 FQGTGA. CDR3 sequence (DNA): TGTGCCAGCAGCCTATACGAGCAGTACTTC. It encodes CASSLYEQYF.

The chain uses TRBV13 and TRBJ1-6; possible D gene TRBD1, 6 bases. Trimming pared 5 bases from V and 9 bases from J, leaving 20 bases between. CDR3 length: 16 amino acids. Per germline, CDR1 PRHDT and CDR2 FYEKMQ (reference sequence). CDR3 coding DNA: TGTGCCAGCAGCGTCAGGGGCCACCAGGGTGGTTCACCCCTCCACTTT. The encoded protein is CASSVRGHQGGSPLHF.

The rearrangement uses TRBV11-3 and TRBJ2-1; TRBD2 agrees at 9 bases. Per the germline V gene, CDR1 is SGHNT and CDR2 is YENEEA. V dropped 5 bases and J dropped 6; count of bases not matched to a gene: 14. The CDR3 is made up of 17 amino acids. CDR3 nucleotide sequence: TGTGCCAGCAGCCTAACAGATCCTCCGCGGGGGGGCAATGAGCAGTTCTTC. Its translation is CASSLTDPPRGGNEQFF.

This clone appeared a single time. The genes are TRBV27 and TRBJ2-7, with unresolved D. CDR1 is MNHEY, CDR2 SMNVEV, per germline (reference sequence). V lost 2 bases and J 2 bases, leaving 13 bases between the germline ends. The CDR3 loop spans 15 amino acids. The CDR3 region has the DNA TGTGCCAGCAGTTTAGACGGCAACCTAGCCTACGAGCAGTACTTC. As protein: CASSLDGNLAYEQYF.

This chain connects TRBV3-1 (or the pseudogene TRBV3-2) to TRBJ2-5, with a weak D call TRBD1 (6 bases). From germline, CDR1 is LGHDT and CDR2 YNNKEL (reference sequence). Trimming removed 6 bases at V and 5 bases at J, with 13 bases between. The CDR3 contains 13 residues. The CDR3 DNA reads as TGTGCCAGCAGTCAGCAGGGGTGGGAGACCCAGTACTTC. It codes for CASSQQGWETQYF.

This clone counts as medium-sized. J is TRBJ1-1 and V is TRBV7-2, with TRBD1 matching over 9 bases. The CDR3 runs to 15 residues. J lost 1 base, V lost 0 bases, and 0 bases had no gene match. From germline, CDR1 is SGHTA and CDR2 FQGNSA. DNA of the CDR3: TGTGCCAGCAGCTTAGCGGGACAGGGGAACACTGAAGCTTTCTTT. Protein: CASSLAGQGNTEAFF.

The genes are TRBV2 and TRBJ1-1; TRBD1 might be the D (5 bases). The CDR3 sequence is 14 residues long. With 6 bases removed from V and 4 bases from J, the gap between germline ends came to 15 bases. Germline lookup yields CDR1 SNHLY and CDR2 FYNNEI. The chain's CDR3 is CASRSENGGTEAFF. The CDR3 DNA reads as TGTGCCAGCAGGAGCGAAAACGGGGGCACTGAAGCTTTCTTT.

The chain employs TRBV21-1 and TRBJ2-1; TRBD1, the table's D call, was not compared with the DNA. TRBV21-1 is a known pseudogene. This CDR3 has 18 amino acids. For the CDR3, the DNA is TGTGCCAGCAGCAAAGAGAACAGGGGAGCGGGTATGGACAATGAGCAGTTCTTC. Protein: CASSKENRGAGMDNEQFF.

CDR3 bases: TGCAGTGTCCAGGGGGGCACTGAAGCTTTCTTT. Its translation is CSVQGGTEAFF. V usage is TRBV20-1 and J usage is TRBJ1-1; TRBD1 aligns across 7 bases. Germline CDR1 is DFQATT and CDR2 is SNEGSKA (reference sequence). CDR3 length equals 11 residues. After removal of 7 bases from V and 4 bases from J, the junction contained 3 bases not matched to a gene.

V gene TRBV10-1 combines with J gene TRBJ2-4; perhaps TRBD2 as D (6 bases). Trimming left V 0 bases short and J 2 bases short, with 11 bases between. Germline V gene data show CDR1 as WNHNN and CDR2 as SYGVQD (reference sequence). The CDR3 length is 16 residues. CDR3 in amino acids: CASSESGGLSKNIQYF. CDR3 bases: TGCGCCAGCAGTGAGTCGGGGGGATTATCCAAAAACATTCAGTACTTC.

The chain has TRBV3-1 (or the pseudogene TRBV3-2) and TRBJ1-2; D gene ambiguous. This CDR3 spans 13 amino acids. Germline V gene sequence: CDR1 LGHDT, CDR2 YNNKEL (reference sequence). V was clipped by 3 bases and J by 4 bases, with 9 bases between them. The CDR3 spells CASSQLASYGYTF. CDR3 DNA sequence: TGTGCCAGCAGCCAGCTGGCCAGCTATGGCTACACCTTC.

The chain links TRBV5-1 to TRBJ2-7; a possible D gene is TRBD1 (6 bases). Trimming took off 2 bases at V and 2 bases at J, with 11 bases between the two ends. Germline V CDR1 and CDR2: SGHRS, YFSETQ. This CDR3 region has 14 residues. The CDR3 DNA reads TGCGCCAGCAGCTTCGGCAGGGGTACCTACGAGCAGTACTTC. Its protein is CASSFGRGTYEQYF. Full variable domain (outside the CDR3, taken from reference TRBV5-1 and TRBJ2-7): KAGVTQTPRYLIKTRGQQVTLSCSPISGHRSVSWYQQTPGQGLQFLFEYFSETQRNKGNFPGRFSGRQFSNSRSEMNVSTLELGDSALYLCASSFGRGTYEQYFGPGTRLTVT.

This clone has just one count. This chain connects TRBV6-6 to TRBJ2-2; possible D gene TRBD1, 6 bases. The CDR3 has 15 amino acids. Trimming removed 2 bases at V and 0 bases at J, with 7 bases between. The germline V gene encodes CDR1 MNHNY and CDR2 SVGAGI (reference sequence). The CDR3 protein is CASSYGTTNTGELFF. DNA for the CDR3: TGTGCCAGCAGTTACGGGACAACGAACACCGGGGAGCTGTTTTTT.

The gene calls are TRBV7-2 and TRBJ1-5; D gene ambiguous. CDR3 size: 16 residues. The V end lost 0 bases, the J end lost 15 bases, and 24 bases lay between the germline ends. Germline assignment: CDR1 SGHTA and CDR2 FQGNSA. Here the CDR3 reads CASSLAHVRASGKWHF. Written as DNA, the CDR3 is TGTGCCAGCAGCTTAGCGCATGTCCGCGCCTCGGGGAAATGGCATTTT.